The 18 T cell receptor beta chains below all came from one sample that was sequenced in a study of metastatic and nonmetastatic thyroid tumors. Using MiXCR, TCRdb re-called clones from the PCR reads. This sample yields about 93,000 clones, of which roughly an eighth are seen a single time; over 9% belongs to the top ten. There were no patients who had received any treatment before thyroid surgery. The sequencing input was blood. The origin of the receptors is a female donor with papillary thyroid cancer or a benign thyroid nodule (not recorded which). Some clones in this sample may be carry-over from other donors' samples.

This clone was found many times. CDR3 in DNA: TGCAGTGCCGTAGCGGAAAAAGAGACCCAGTACTTC. Translated: CSAVAEKETQYF. This chain links TRBV20-1 with TRBJ2-5, with D tentatively TRBD2 (6 bases). The CDR3 consists of 12 residues. Trimming took off 6 bases at V and 3 bases at J, with 11 bases between the two ends. In germline, CDR1 is DFQATT, CDR2 SNEGSKA (reference sequence).

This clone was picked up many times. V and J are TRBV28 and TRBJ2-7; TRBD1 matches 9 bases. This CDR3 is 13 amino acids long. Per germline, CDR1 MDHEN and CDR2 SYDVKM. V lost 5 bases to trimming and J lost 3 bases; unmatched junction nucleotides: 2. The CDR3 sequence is CASSRGQGYEQYF. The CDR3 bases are TGTGCCAGCAGTCGGGGACAGGGCTACGAGCAGTACTTC.

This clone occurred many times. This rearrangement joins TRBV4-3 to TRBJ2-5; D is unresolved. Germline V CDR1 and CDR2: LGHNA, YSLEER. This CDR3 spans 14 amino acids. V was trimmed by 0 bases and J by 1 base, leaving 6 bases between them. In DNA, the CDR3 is TGCGCCAGCAGCCAAGATATTAGCCAAGAGACCCAGTACTTC. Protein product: CASSQDISQETQYF.

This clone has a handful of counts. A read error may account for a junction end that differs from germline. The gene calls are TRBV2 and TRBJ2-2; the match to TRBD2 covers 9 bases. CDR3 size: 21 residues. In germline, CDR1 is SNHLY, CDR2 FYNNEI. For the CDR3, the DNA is TGTGCCAGCAGTGATCGCATGCTAGCGGGAAAGGTATTCCCTTTGGCCGGGGAGCTGCTTTTT. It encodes CASSDRMLAGKVFPLAGELLF.

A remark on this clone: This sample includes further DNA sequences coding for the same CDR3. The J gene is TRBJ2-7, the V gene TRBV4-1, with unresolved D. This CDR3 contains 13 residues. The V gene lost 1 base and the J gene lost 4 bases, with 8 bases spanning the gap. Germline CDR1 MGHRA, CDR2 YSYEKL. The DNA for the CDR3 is TGCGCCAGCAGCCAAGCGGTTGGGTACGAGCAGTACTTC. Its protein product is CASSQAVGYEQYF.

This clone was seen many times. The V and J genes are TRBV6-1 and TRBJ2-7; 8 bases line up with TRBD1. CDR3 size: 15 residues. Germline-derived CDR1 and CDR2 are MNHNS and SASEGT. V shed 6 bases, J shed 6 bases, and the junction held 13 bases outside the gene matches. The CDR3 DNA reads TGTGCCAGCAGACCCGGAGGACAGGGTTCGGGCGAGCAGTACTTC. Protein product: CASRPGGQGSGEQYF.

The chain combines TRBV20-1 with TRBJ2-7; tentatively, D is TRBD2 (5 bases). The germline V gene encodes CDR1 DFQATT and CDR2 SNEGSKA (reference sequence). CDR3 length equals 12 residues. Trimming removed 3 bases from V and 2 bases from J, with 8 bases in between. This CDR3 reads CSASGETYEQYF. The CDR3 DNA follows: TGCAGTGCTAGCGGGGAGACCTACGAGCAGTACTTC.

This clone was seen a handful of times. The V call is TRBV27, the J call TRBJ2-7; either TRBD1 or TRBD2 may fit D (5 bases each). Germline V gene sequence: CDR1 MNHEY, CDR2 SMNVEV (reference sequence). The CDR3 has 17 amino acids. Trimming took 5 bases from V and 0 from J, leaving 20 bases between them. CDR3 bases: TGTGCCAGCAGTCCCCGGTTCGCCGTGAGGGGCTCCTACGAGCAGTACTTC. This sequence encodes CASSPRFAVRGSYEQYF.

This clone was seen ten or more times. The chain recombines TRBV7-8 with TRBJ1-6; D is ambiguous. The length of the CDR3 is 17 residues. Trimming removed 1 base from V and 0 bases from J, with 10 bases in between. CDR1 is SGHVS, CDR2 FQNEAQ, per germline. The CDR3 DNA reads TGTGCCAGCAGCTTAGTGCAAGCGAGCTCCTATAATTCACCCCTCCACTTT. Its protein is CASSLVQASSYNSPLHF. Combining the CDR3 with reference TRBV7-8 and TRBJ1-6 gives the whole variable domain GAGVSQSPRYKVAKRGQDVALRCDPISGHVSLFWYQQALGQGPEFLTYFQNEAQLDKSGLPSDRFFAERPEGSVSTLKIQRTQQEDSAVYLCASSLVQASSYNSPLHFGNGTRLTVT.

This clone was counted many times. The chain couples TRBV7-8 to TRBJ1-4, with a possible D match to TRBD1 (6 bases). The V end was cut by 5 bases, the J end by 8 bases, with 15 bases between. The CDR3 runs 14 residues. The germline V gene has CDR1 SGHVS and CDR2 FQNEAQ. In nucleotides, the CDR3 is TGTGCCAGCAGCCTGGACAGAGGAAAGGAAAAACTGTTTTTT. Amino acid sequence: CASSLDRGKEKLFF.

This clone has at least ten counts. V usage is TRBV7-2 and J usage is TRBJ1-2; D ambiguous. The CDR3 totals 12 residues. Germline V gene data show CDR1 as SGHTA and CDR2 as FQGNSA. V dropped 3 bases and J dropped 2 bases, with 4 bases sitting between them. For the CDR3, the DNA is TGTGCCAGCAGCTTGGAAAACTATGGCTACACCTTC. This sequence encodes CASSLENYGYTF.

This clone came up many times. The CDR3 sequence: CASSLAGLSTDTQYF. The CDR3 DNA is TGTGCCAGCAGCTTAGCCGGTCTTAGCACAGATACGCAGTATTTT. This chain joins TRBV7-9 and TRBJ2-3; D ambiguous. Between the trimmed V and J ends, which lost 0 bases and 0 bases, there was a span of 7 bases. The CDR3 contains 15 residues. Germline V gene data show CDR1 as SEHNR and CDR2 as FQNEAQ (reference sequence).

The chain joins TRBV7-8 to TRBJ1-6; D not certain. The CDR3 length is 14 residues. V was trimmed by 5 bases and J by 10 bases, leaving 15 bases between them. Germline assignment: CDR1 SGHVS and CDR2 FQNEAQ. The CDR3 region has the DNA TGTGCCAGCAGCCCGAGTGCGAAGGACTCACCCCTCCACTTT. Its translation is CASSPSAKDSPLHF.

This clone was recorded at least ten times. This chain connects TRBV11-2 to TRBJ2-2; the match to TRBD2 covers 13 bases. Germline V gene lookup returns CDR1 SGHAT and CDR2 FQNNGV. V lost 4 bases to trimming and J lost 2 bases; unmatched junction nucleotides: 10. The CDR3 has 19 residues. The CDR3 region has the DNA TGTGCCAGCAGCTCCATAAAGAGACTAGCGGGAGGAAACACCGGGGAGCTGTTTTTT. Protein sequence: CASSSIKRLAGGNTGELFF.

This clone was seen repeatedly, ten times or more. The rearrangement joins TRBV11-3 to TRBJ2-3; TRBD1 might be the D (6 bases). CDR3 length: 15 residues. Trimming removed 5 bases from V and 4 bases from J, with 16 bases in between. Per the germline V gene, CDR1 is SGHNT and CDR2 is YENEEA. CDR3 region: CASSAGTRGADTQYF. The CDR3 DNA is TGTGCCAGCAGCGCCGGGACACGGGGCGCAGATACGCAGTATTTT.

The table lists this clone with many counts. DNA for the CDR3: TGTGCCATCAGTGACTCAGAAACTGGAAACACCATATATTTT. Translating gives CAISDSETGNTIYF. The rearrangement links TRBV10-3 to TRBJ1-3; D is undetermined. The germline CDR1 and CDR2 sequences are ENHRY and SYGVKD. The V end was cut by 3 bases, the J end by 2 bases, with 8 bases between. The CDR3 loop spans 14 amino acids.

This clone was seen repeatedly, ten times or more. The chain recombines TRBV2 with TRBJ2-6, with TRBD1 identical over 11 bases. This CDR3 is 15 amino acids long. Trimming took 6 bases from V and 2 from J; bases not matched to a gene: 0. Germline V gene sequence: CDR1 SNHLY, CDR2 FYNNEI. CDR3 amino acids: CASRGQGAGANVLTF. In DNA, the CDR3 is TGTGCCAGCAGGGGACAGGGGGCTGGGGCCAACGTCCTGACTTTC.

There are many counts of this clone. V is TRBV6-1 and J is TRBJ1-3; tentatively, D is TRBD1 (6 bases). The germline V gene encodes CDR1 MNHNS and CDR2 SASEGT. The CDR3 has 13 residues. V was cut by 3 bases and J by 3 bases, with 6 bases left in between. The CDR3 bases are TGTGCCAGCAGTGACAGGGGTGGAAACACCATATATTTT. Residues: CASSDRGGNTIYF.